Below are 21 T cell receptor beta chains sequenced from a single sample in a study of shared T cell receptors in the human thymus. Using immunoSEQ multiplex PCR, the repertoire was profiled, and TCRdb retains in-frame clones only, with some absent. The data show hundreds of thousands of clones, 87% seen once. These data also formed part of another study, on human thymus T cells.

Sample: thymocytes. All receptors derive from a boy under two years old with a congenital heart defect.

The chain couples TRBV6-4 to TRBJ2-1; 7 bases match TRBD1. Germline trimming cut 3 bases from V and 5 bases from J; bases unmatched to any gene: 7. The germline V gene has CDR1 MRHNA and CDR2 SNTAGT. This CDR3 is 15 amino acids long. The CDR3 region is CASSEVWDSHNEQFF. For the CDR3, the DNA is TGTGCCAGCAGTGAGGTTTGGGACAGCCACAATGAGCAGTTCTTC.

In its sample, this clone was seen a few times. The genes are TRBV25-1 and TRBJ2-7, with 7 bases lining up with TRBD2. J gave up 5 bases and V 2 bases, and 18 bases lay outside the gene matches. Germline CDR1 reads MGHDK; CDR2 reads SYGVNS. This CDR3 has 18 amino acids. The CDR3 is CASSERDSGPPYRDEQYF. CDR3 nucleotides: TGTGCCAGCAGTGAACGCGATAGCGGGCCACCTTATCGCGACGAGCAGTACTTC.

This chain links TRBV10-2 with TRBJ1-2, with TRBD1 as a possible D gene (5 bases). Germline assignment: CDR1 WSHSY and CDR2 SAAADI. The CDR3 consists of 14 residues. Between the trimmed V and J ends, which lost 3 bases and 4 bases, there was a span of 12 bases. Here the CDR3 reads CASSDRAGIYGYTF. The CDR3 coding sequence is TGCGCCAGCAGTGACCGGGCAGGGATCTATGGCTACACCTTC.

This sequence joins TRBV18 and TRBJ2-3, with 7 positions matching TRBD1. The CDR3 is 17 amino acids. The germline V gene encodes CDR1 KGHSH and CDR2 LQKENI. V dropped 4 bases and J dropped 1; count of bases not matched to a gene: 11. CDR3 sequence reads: CASSLLDRPLGTDTQYF. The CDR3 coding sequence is TGTGCCAGCTCACTACTGGACAGGCCCCTGGGCACAGATACGCAGTATTTT.

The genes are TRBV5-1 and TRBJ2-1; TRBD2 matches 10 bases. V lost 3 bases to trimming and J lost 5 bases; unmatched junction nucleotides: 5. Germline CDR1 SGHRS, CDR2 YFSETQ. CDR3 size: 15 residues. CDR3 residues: CASSSDSGGHNEQFF. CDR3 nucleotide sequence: TGCGCCAGCAGCTCCGATAGCGGGGGGCACAATGAGCAGTTCTTC.

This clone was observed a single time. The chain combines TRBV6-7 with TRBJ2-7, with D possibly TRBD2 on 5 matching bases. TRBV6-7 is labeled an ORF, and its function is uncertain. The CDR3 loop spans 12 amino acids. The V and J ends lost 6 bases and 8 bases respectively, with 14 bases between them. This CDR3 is CASRRRSTKQYF. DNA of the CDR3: TGTGCCAGCAGAAGGAGGTCTACTAAGCAGTACTTC.

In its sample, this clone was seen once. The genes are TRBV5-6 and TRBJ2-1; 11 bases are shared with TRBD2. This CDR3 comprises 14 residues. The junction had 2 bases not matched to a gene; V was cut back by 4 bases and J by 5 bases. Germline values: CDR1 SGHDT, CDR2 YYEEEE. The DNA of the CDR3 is TGTGCCAGCAGCGCGGGACTAGCGGACAATGAGCAGTTCTTC. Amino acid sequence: CASSAGLADNEQFF. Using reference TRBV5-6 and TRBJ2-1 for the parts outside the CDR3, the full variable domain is DAGVTQSPTHLIKTRGQQVTLRCSPKSGHDTVSWYQQALGQGPQFIFQYYEEEERQRGNFPDRFSGHQFPNYSSELNVNALLLGDSALYLCASSAGLADNEQFFGPGTRLTVL.

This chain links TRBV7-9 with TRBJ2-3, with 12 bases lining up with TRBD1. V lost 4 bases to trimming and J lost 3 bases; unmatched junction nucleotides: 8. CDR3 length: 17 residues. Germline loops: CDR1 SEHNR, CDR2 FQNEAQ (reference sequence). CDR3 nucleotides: TGTGCCAGCAGCTCTAGGGGGGACAGGGGGCGAACAGATACGCAGTATTTT. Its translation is CASSSRGDRGRTDTQYF.

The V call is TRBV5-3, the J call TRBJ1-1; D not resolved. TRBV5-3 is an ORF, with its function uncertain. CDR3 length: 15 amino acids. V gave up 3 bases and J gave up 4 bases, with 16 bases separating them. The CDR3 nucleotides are TGTGCCAGAAGCTCTTACAGTAGGCCACGCACTGAAGCTTTCTTT. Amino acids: CARSSYSRPRTEAFF.

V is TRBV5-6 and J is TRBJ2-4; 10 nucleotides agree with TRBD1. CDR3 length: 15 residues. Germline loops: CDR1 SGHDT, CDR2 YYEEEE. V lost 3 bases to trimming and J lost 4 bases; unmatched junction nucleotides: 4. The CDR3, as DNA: TGTGCCAGCAGCTGGAGGACAGGGGGTAAAAACATTCAGTACTTC. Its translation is CASSWRTGGKNIQYF.

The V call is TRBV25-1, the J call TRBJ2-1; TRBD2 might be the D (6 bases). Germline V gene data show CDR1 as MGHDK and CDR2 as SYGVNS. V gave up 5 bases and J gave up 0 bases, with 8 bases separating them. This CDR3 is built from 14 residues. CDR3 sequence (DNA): TGTGCCAGCAGTAACGGGAGCTCCTACAATGAGCAGTTCTTC. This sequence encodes CASSNGSSYNEQFF.

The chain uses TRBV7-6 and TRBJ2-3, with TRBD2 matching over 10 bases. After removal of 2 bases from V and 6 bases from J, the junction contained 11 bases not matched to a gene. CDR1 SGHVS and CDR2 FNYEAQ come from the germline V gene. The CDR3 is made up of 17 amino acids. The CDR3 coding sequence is TGTGCCAGCAGCTTAAGGACTAGCGGCGCCTCTTTGGATACGCAGTATTTT. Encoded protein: CASSLRTSGASLDTQYF.

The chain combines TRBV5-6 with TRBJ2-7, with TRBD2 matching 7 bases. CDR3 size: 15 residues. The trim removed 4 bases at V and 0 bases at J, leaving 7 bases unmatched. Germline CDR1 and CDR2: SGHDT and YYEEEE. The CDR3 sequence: CASSVLAENSYEQYF. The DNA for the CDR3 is TGTGCCAGCAGCGTGCTAGCGGAAAACTCCTACGAGCAGTACTTC.

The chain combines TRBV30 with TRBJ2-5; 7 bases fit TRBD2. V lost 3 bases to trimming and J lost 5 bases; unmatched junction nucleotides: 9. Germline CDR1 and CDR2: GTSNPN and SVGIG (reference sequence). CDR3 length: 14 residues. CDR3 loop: CAWSGGDSGETQYF. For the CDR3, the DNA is TGTGCCTGGAGCGGGGGAGATAGCGGGGAGACCCAGTACTTC.

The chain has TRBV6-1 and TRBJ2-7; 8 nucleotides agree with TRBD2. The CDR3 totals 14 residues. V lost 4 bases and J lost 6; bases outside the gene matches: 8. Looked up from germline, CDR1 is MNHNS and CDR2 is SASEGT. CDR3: CASSAPGLVLEQYF. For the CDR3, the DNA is TGTGCCAGCAGTGCCCCGGGACTAGTTCTCGAGCAGTACTTC.

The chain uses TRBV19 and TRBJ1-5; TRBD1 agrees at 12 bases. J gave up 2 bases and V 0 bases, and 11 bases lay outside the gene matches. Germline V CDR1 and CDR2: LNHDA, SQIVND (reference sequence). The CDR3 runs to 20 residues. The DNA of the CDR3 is TGTGCCAGTAGTATAGATCTTCGGGACAGGGGGCTTTTGGGCAATCAGCCCCAGCATTTT. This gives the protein CASSIDLRDRGLLGNQPQHF.

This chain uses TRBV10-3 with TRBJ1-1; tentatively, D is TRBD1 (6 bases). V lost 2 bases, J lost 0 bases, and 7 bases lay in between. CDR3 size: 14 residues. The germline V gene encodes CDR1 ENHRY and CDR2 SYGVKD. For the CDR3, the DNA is TGTGCCATCAGTGAGGGACAGATGAACACTGAAGCTTTCTTT. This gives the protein CAISEGQMNTEAFF.

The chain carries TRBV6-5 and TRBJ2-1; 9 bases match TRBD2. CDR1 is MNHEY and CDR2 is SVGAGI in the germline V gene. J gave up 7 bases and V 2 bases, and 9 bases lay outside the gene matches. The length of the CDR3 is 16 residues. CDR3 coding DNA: TGTGCCAGCAGTTACGCAGGACTAGCGAGTGTAAATGAGCAGTTCTTC. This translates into CASSYAGLASVNEQFF.

Here the CDR3 DNA reads TGTGCCAGCAGCCCCCACCCCCGGGACAGGCCGACCTACGAGCAGTACTTC. Translating it yields CASSPHPRDRPTYEQYF. The V and J genes are TRBV5-4 and TRBJ2-7; TRBD1 matches 8 bases. Germline V gene sequence: CDR1 SGHNT, CDR2 YYREEE (reference sequence). V shed 4 bases, J shed 2 bases, and the junction held 14 bases outside the gene matches. CDR3 length equals 17 residues.

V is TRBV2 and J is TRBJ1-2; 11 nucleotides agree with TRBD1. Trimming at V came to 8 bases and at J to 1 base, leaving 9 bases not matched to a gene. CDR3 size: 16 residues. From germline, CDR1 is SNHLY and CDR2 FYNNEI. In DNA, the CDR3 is TGTGCCAGCGATAGGACAGGGGGCGCATTTAACTATGGCTACACCTTC. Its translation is CASDRTGGAFNYGYTF.

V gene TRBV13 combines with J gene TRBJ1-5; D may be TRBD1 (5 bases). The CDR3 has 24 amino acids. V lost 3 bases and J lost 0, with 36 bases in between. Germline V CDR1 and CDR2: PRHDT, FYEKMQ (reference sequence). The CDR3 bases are TGTGCCAGCAGCTTCCGCGCGCTGCAGGGATTGTTGGTCCTGGTGGATTATAGCAATCAGCCCCAGCATTTT. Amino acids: CASSFRALQGLLVLVDYSNQPQHF.